The source of this TCR beta chain is a study of blood T cell repertoires in COVID-19. Study summary: The origin of the acute and convalescent COVID-19 samples was the United States, Italy and Spain.

Only a few counts were recorded for this clone. While infection was still active, Seattle patients were enrolled and then followed longitudinally. Sequencing was performed with immunoSEQ multiplex PCR; in TCRdb, only in-frame clones are kept and a portion is missing. The sample comprises 300,000 to 350,000 clones, 90% of which are singletons, and around 0.93% rests with the top ten. The CDR3 contains 13 residues. V was clipped by 5 bases and J by 1 base, with 8 bases between them. The germline CDR1 and CDR2 sequences are KGHSH and LQKENI. Material: peripheral blood. The sequence was obtained from a woman in her forties with COVID-19, enrolled during active disease. The chain combines TRBV18 with TRBJ1-1; no firm D call. CDR3 coding DNA: TGTGCCAGCTCATCTCAGGAGAACACTGAAGCTTTCTTT. The encoded protein is CASSSQENTEAFF.